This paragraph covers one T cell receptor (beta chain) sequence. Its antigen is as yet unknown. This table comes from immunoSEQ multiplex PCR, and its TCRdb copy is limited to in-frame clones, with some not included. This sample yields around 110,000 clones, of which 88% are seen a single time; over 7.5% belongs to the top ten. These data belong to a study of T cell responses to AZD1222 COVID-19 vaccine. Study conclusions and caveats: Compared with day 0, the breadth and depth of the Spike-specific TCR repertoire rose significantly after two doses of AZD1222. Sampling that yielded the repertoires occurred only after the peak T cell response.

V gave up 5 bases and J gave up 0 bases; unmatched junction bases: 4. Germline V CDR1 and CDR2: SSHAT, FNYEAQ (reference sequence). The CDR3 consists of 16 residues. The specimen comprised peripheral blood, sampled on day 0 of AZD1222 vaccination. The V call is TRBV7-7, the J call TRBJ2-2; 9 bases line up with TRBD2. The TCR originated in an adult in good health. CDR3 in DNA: TGTGCCAGCAGCCCCATAGCGGGGGCGAACACCGGGGAGCTGTTTTTT. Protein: CASSPIAGANTGELFF.